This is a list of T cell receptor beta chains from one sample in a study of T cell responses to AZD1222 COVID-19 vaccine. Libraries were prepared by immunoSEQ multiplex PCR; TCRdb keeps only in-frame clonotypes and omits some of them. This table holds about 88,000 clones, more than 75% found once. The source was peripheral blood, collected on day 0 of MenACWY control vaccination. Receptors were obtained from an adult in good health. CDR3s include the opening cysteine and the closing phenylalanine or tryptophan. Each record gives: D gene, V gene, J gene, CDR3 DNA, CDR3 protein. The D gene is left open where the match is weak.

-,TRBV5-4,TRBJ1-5,TGTGCCAGCCAACCATGGGGGGTTAATCAGCCCCAGCATTTT,CASQPWGVNQPQHF
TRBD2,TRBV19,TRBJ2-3,TGTGCCAGTAGCCCCTCGGGGGGGGCGTTCGATACGCAGTATTTT,CASSPSGGAFDTQYF
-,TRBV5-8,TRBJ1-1,TGTGCCAGCAGATCGGGGGACGGAATGAACACTGAAGCTTTCTTT,CASRSGDGMNTEAFF
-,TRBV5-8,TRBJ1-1,TGTGCCAGCAGCTTGGAGAGGGTCAGAAGGAACACTGAAGCTTTCTTT,CASSLERVRRNTEAFF
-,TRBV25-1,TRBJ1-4,TGTGCCAGCACAACCCCCCTCGGGGGGTCAGGGGAAAAACTGTTTTTT,CASTTPLGGSGEKLFF
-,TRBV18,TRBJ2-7,TGTGCCAGCTCACAGAAGACCGGGACAACTTACGAGCAGTACTTC,CASSQKTGTTYEQYF
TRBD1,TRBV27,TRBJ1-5,TGTGCCAGCAGGGGACAGGGGAAGGGCCCCAATCAGCCCCAGCATTTT,CASRGQGKGPNQPQHF
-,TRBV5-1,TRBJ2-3,TGCGCCAGCAGCTTGGGGGGCGCGTCTGGCACAGATACGCAGTATTTT,CASSLGGASGTDTQYF
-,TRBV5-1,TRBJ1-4,TGCGCCAGCAGCTTCGGGCAGACCCGGGAAAAACTGTTTTTT,CASSFGQTREKLFF
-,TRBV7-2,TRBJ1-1,TGTGCCAGCCGGTTGGCAGGTGGTCTGAACGCTGAAGCTTTCTTT,CASRLAGGLNAEAFF
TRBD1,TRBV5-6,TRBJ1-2,TGTGCCAGCAGCTTCCCACTACAGGGGGCCAAGGGCTACACCTTC,CASSFPLQGAKGYTF